Included here is one T cell receptor beta chain sequence, with context. The target antigen is unknown. Trimming took off 4 bases at V and 1 base at J, with 17 bases between the two ends. The CDR3 loop spans 16 amino acids. Germline-derived CDR1 and CDR2 are SGHKS and YYEKEE (reference sequence). One entry per CDR3 protein results from TCRdb running MiXCR on the reads. The profile shows some 920,000 distinct CDR3 sequences, 30% to 40% of them singletons. The source of the sample is a study of T cell repertoires in cytomegalovirus infection. Whole-study findings and limits: HLA-C-restricted CMV clonotypes gave the most frequent clonotype in two of eight donors.

The sequence derives from a human donor in good health (CMV status not recorded). Some clones in this sample may be carry-over from other donors' samples. The chain employs TRBV5-5 and TRBJ2-5; no firm D call. The sample here was cultured CD8+ T cells from PBMCs, taken from culture after CMV antigen stimulation. Written as DNA, the CDR3 is TGTGCCAGCAGCCCCAATCCGTCCCGGATCCAAGAGACCCAGTACTTC. Its protein product is CASSPNPSRIQETQYF.